The source of this TCR beta chain is a study of shared clonotypes between healthy human individuals (dated by TCRdb to 2018 to 2020). General notes on the study: The cohort included three men and two women between 18 and 49 years of age. For each donor, CD4 naive and CD4 memory were each given three plates, CD8 naive was given two plates, and CD8 memory was given one plate. To estimate repertoire size and how much clonotype sharing occurs between individuals, the study deeply sequenced the blood TCR repertoires of five healthy adults. Leukapheresis yielded between about 0.9 and 8.9 billion PBMCs per donor. To increase sequencing depth and limit assay-specific biases, TCR repertoire library preparation and sequencing were carried out by different laboratories using diverse techniques.

TCR CDR3 regions were amplified from genomic DNA by multiplex PCR using the deep immunoSEQ assay. Extracted genomic DNA from each cell subset was spread evenly across all wells of several immunoSEQ 96-well plates, with each plate serving as a replicate. For sorted subsets, approximately 210 ng genomic DNA, equal to some 30,000 T cell genomes, was loaded into each replicate PCR. The purified libraries were quantified using a Qubit 3.0 fluorometer, sized with a Bioanalyzer 2100, and then quantified again using the KAPA Library Quantification kit. Every immunoSEQ 96-well plate was sequenced on a dedicated single-read 150-cycle Illumina NextSeq 550 flow cell. In the paper's pipeline: Because the immunoSEQ output held only junctional sequences and lacked quality scores, the filtering could not match the filtering applied to full-length reads. To assign V/J genes and CDR3, sequences were annotated using PyIR, a Python wrapper for IgBLAST v1.9, with IMGT germline references. Reads were filtered out if the reads had weak V/J assignments (E-value above 1e-6), no CDR3, stop codons, out-of-frame junctions, or ambiguous translated residues. V3J clonotypes were defined by identical inferred V gene, J gene, and CDR3 amino acid sequence. Percentage overlap between repertoires was computed as shared unique clonotypes divided by the size of the smaller repertoire. RTK rarefaction, the Chao1 estimator, and Recon v2.1 estimates of unobserved clonotypes were used to assess repertoire richness. For all TCRbeta clonotypes obtained by the gDNA method from four donors, generation probabilities were computed with OLGA. TCRdb mirrors the immuneACCESS table, restricted to in-frame sequences. Some clones are absent from its copies; in checked studies, under half trace to an unresolved V gene, and the reason for the others is unknown. V, J and clone size are taken as reported in that table, and D and trimming were inferred from the DNA itself. The sample table contains some 700,000 clones; only one count was recorded for around 91% of them. Approximately 35% of the sample is in the top ten clones.

Donors were healthy HIV-negative adults with no recently reported acute infections or vaccinations. All donors were Caucasian adults living in Nashville, Tennessee, USA. CD8 memory samples consisted of magnetically selected CD45RO+ cells combined with CCR7-negative CD45RA+ effector memory (TemRA) cells. After blood collection by leukapheresis, PBMCs were isolated using Ficoll-Histopaque density gradient centrifugation and then cryopreserved in the vapor phase of liquid nitrogen. Purity and quantity of every magnetically sorted T cell population were checked by analytical flow cytometry. Genomic DNA was isolated from every sorted fraction and measured by UV absorbance on a Nanodrop 2000c. Beyond this particular receptor, the publication reports: Sampling was limited to blood, and TCR repertoires in tissue likely differ from TCR repertoires in blood. Based on pairwise subsampling, the degree of clonotype sharing among donors was expected to be affected by sequencing depth. Because the study included a small number of donors, the genetic and exposure-history diversity represented was limited. Rarefaction of sorted-subset datasets indicated incomplete sequencing despite the large sequencing depth. Across a few donors, approximately 4.9% of naive CD4, roughly 3.5% of naive CD8, about 2% of memory CD4, and 0.4% to 0.45% of memory CD8 clonotypes were shared. Compared with non-shared clonotypes, the clonotypes found in all four sorted-subset donors had higher generation probabilities. Larger estimated clonotype richness was generally found for naive subsets than for memory subsets.

As regards this clone: Its specific antigen is unknown. Base qualities are not recorded, but no much larger clone differs from it by a single base.

Counted from cysteine to phenylalanine, this CDR3 has 16 amino acids. This entry keeps only the CDR3 DNA: 48 bases, framed from base 1. In the germline V gene, CDR1 corresponds to MNHNS and CDR2 to SASEGT. V loses 4 bases of germline sequence and J loses 1 base, and the interval between the two ends is 15 bases. Sequenced sample: memory CD8+ T cells from PBMCs. What the cell subset or site label conveys for this sample: CD45RO+ cells pooled with CCR7-negative TemRA cells. The source of this sequence is a man between 18 and 35 years old in good health. Some clones in this sample may be carry-over from other donors' samples. In this chain, TRBV6-1 is recombined with TRBJ2-3; the D gene assignment is ambiguous. The CDR3 reads CASSVTWARGTDTQYF. The DNA reads TGTGCCAGCAGTGTTACTTGGGCGAGAGGCACAGATACGCAGTATTTT.